The T cell receptor (beta chain) under discussion was sequenced for a study of T cell changes during pregnancy in multiple sclerosis. The CDR3 length is 12 residues. From germline, CDR1 is MNHEY and CDR2 SMNVEV (reference sequence). The V gene lost 5 bases and the J gene lost 7 bases, with 9 bases spanning the gap. The method was immunoSEQ multiplex PCR; TCRdb's version includes in-frame clones alone and lacks a portion of them. The profile shows around 23,000 clones, roughly nine tenths of them singletons. This clone was picked up one time. The V gene is TRBV27, the J gene TRBJ2-4; perhaps TRBD1 as D (5 bases). The sample here was CD8+ T cells from peripheral blood mononuclear cells, taken in the third trimester of pregnancy. This receptor was obtained from a female donor in good health, enrolled as a control in a pregnancy study. CDR3 protein: CASSPQGNIQYF. The DNA of the CDR3 is TGTGCCAGCAGTCCCCAGGGTAACATTCAGTACTTC.